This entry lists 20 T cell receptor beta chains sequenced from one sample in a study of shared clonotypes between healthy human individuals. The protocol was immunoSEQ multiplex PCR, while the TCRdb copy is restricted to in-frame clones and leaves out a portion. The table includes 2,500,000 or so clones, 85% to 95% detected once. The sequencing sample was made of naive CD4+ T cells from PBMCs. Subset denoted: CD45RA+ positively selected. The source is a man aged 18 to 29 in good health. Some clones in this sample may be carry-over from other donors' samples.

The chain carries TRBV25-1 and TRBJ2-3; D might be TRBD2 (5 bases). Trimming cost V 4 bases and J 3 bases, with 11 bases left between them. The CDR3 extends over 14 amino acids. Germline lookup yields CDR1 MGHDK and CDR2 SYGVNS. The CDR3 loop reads CASSGRLATDTQYF. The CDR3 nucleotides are TGTGCCAGCAGTGGCCGGTTAGCGACAGATACGCAGTATTTT.

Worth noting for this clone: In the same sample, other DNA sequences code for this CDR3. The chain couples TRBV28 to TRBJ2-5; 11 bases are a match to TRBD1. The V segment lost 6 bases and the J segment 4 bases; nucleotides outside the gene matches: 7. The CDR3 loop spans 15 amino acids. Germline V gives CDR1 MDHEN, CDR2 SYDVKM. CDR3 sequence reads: CASSVGTGGGETQYF. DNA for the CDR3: TGTGCCAGCAGCGTAGGGACAGGGGGAGGAGAGACCCAGTACTTC.

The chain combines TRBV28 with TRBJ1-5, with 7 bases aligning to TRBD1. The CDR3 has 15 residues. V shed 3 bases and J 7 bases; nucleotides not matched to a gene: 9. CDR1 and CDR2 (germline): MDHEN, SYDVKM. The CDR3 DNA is TGTGCCAGCAGTTTTACGTCAGGGGGAGGGCAGCCCCAGCATTTT. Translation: CASSFTSGGGQPQHF.

The CDR3 is CASSLVGGTLETEAFF. The CDR3 coding sequence is TGTGCCAGCAGTTTGGTTGGCGGGACTTTGGAAACTGAAGCTTTCTTT. The rearrangement links TRBV28 to TRBJ1-1, with D perhaps matching TRBD1 (5 bases). There are 16 residues in the CDR3. The germline CDR1 and CDR2 sequences are MDHEN and SYDVKM. Trimming stripped 3 bases from V and 5 bases from J, with 19 bases between. Full variable domain (missing parts from reference TRBV28 and TRBJ1-1): DVKVTQSSRYLVKRTGEKVFLECVQDMDHENMFWYRQDPGLGLRLIYFSYDVKMKEKGDIPEGYSVSREKKERFSLILESASTNQTSMYLCASSLVGGTLETEAFFGQGTRLTVV.

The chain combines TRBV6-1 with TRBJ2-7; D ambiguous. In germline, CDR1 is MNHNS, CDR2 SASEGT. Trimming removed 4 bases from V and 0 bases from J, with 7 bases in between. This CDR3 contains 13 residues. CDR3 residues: CASSAQSSYEQYF. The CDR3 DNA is TGTGCCAGCAGTGCCCAAAGCTCCTACGAGCAGTACTTC.

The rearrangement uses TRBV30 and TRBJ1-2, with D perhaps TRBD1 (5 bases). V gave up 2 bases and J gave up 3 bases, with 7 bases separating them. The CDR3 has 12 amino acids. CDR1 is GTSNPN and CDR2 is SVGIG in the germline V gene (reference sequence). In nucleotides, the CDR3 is TGTGCCTGGAGTTTGGGGGACTATGGCTACACCTTC. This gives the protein CAWSLGDYGYTF.

CDR3 residues: CASSLSVTLNEQFF. The CDR3 DNA reads TGTGCCAGCAGTTTATCCGTAACCCTCAATGAGCAGTTCTTC. The rearrangement uses TRBV28 and TRBJ2-1; the D is unclear. The germline V gene has CDR1 MDHEN and CDR2 SYDVKM. The V end lost 1 base, the J end lost 6 bases, and 10 bases lay between the germline ends. The CDR3 runs 14 residues.

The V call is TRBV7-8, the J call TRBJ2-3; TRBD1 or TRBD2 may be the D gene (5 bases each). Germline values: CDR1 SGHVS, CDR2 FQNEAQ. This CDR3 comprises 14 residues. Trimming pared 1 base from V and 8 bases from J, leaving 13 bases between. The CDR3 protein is CASSLGDVGGTQYF. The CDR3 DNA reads TGTGCCAGCAGCTTAGGGGATGTTGGGGGTACGCAGTATTTT.

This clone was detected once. CDR3 sequence (DNA): TGTGCCAGCAGAAAAACTAGCGGGAGTATCTACGAGCAGTACTTC. This encodes CASRKTSGSIYEQYF. The chain joins TRBV7-2 to TRBJ2-7; 11 nucleotides line up with TRBD2. CDR1 is SGHTA and CDR2 is FQGNSA in the germline V gene. CDR3 length: 15 residues. V shed 6 bases and J 3 bases; nucleotides not matched to a gene: 7. The entire variable domain, with the rest obtained from reference TRBV7-2 and TRBJ2-7, is as follows: GAGVSQSPSNKVTEKGKDVELRCDPISGHTALYWYRQSLGQGLEFLIYFQGNSAPDKSGLPSDRFSAERTGGSVSTLTIQRTQQEDSAVYLCASRKTSGSIYEQYFGPGTRLTVT.

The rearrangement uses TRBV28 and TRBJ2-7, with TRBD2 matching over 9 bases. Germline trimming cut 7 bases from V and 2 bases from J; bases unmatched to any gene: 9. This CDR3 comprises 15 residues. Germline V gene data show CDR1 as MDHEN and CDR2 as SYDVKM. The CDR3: CASTTSGRSAYEQYF. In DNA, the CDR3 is TGTGCCAGCACCACGAGCGGGAGGTCGGCCTACGAGCAGTACTTC.

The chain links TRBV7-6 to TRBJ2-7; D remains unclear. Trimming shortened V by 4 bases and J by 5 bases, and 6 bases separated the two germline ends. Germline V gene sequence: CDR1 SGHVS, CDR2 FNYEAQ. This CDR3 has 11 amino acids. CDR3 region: CASSSTHEQYF. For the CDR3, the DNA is TGTGCCAGCAGCTCCACCCACGAGCAGTACTTC.

The DNA for the CDR3 is TGTGCCAGCAGCTTATATGGACAGGGATCCCACGAGCAGTACTTC. Protein product: CASSLYGQGSHEQYF. The chain couples TRBV7-9 to TRBJ2-7; TRBD1 matches at 8 bases. Germline assignment: CDR1 SEHNR and CDR2 FQNEAQ (reference sequence). The V and J ends lost 2 bases and 5 bases, in that order; junction bases with no gene match: 8. This CDR3 is built from 15 residues.

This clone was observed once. CDR3 bases: TGTGCCAGCAGCTTAGGTGGACAGGGGGCGAGGGAGCAGTACTTC. It translates to CASSLGGQGAREQYF. V is TRBV7-9 and J is TRBJ2-7; 11 bases are a match to TRBD1. Germline V lookup: CDR1 SEHNR, CDR2 FQNEAQ (reference sequence). This CDR3 region has 15 residues. V lost 1 base to trimming and J lost 7 bases; unmatched junction nucleotides: 6. The full variable domain, completed using reference TRBV7-9 and TRBJ2-7, is DTGVSQNPRHKITKRGQNVTFRCDPISEHNRLYWYRQTLGQGPEFLTYFQNEAQLEKSRLLSDRFSAERPKGSFSTLEIQRTEQGDSAMYLCASSLGGQGAREQYFGPGTRLTVT.

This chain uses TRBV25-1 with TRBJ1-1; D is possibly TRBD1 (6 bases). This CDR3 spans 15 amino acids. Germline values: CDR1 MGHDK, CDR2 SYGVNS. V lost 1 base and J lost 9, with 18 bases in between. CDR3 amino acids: CASSESLGETGKAFF. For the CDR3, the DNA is TGTGCCAGCAGTGAATCGTTAGGGGAGACAGGAAAAGCTTTCTTT.

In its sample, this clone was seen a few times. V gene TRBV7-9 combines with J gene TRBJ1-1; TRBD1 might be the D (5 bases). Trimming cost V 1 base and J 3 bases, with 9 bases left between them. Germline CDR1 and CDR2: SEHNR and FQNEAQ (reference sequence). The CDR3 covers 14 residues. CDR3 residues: CASSLETAYTEAFF. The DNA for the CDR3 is TGTGCCAGCAGCTTAGAGACAGCGTACACTGAAGCTTTCTTT.

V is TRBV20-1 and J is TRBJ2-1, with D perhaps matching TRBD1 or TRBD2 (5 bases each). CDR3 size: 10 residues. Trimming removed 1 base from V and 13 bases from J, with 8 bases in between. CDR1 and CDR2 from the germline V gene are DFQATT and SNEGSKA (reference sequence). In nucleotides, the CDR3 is TGCAGTGCTAGAGTGGGACCTCAGTTCTTC. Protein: CSARVGPQFF.

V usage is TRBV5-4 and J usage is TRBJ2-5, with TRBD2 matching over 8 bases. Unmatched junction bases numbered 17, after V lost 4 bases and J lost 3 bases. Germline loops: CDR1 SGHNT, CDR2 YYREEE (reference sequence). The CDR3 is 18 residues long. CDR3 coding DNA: TGTGCCAGCAGCGCACTGAACCAGATAGCGGGAAATAAAGAGACCCAGTACTTC. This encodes CASSALNQIAGNKETQYF. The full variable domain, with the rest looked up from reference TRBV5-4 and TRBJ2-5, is ETGVTQSPTHLIKTRGQQVTLRCSSQSGHNTVSWYQQALGQGPQFIFQYYREEENGRGNFPPRFSGLQFPNYSSELNVNALELDDSALYLCASSALNQIAGNKETQYFGPGTRLLVL.

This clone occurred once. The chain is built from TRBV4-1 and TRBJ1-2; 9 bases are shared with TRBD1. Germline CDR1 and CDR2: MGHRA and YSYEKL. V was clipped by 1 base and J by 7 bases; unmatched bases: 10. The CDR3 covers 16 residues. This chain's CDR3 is CASSQVGGNRGLGYTF. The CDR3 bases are TGCGCCAGCAGCCAAGTGGGAGGTAACAGGGGGCTTGGCTACACCTTC.

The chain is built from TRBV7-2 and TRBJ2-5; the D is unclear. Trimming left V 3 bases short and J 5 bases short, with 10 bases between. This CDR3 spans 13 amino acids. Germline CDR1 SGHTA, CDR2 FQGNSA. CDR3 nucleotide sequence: TGTGCCAGCAGCTTGCGGTTTTTGGAGACCCAGTACTTC. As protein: CASSLRFLETQYF.

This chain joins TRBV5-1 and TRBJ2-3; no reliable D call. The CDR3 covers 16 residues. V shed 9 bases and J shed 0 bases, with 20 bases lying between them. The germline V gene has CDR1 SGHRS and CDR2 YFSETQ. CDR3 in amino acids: CATKNGRFSSTDTQYF. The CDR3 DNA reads TGCGCCACCAAAAATGGCAGGTTCTCTAGCACAGATACGCAGTATTTT. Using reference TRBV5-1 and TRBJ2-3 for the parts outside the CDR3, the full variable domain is KAGVTQTPRYLIKTRGQQVTLSCSPISGHRSVSWYQQTPGQGLQFLFEYFSETQRNKGNFPGRFSGRQFSNSRSEMNVSTLELGDSALYLCATKNGRFSSTDTQYFGPGTRLTVL.